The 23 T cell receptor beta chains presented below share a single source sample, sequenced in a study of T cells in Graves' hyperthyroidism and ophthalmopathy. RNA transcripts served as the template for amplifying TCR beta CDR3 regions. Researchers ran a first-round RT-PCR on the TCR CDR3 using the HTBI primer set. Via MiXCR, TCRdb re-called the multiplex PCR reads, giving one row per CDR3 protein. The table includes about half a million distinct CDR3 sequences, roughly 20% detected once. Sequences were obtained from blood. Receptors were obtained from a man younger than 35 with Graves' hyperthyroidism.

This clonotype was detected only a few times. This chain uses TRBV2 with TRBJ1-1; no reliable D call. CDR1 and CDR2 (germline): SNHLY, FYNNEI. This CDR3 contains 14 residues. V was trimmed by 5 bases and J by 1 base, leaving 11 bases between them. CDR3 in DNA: TGTGCCAGCAGTCCCAGTATAGGGAACACTGAAGCTTTCTTT. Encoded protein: CASSPSIGNTEAFF.

For the CDR3, the DNA is TGTGCCAGCAGCTCTTGGGACAGGGCGGGCACTGAAGCTTTCTTT. Its protein product is CASSSWDRAGTEAFF. V usage is TRBV7-9 and J usage is TRBJ1-1, with 9 bases lining up with TRBD1. The CDR3 contains 15 residues. V lost 4 bases and J lost 4; bases outside the gene matches: 7. CDR1 and CDR2 (germline): SEHNR, FQNEAQ (reference sequence).

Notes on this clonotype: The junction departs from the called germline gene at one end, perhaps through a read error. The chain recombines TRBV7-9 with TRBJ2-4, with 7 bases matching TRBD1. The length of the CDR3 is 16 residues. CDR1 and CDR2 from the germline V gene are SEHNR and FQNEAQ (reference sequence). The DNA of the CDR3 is TGTGCCAGCAGCCCGGACAGGCGCCTAGCCAAAGACATTCAGTACTTC. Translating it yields CASSPDRRLAKDIQYF.

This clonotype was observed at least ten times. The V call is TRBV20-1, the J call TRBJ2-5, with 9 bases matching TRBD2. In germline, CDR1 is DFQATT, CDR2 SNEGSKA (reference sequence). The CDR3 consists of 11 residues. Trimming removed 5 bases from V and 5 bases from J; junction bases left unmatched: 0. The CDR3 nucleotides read TGCAGTGCTGGACTAGCGGAGACCCAGTACTTC. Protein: CSAGLAETQYF.

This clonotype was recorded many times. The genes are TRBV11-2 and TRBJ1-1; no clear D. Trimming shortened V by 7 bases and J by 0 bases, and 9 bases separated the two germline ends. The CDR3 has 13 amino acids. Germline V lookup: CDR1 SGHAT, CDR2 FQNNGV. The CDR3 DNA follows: TGTGCCAGCACGCTAAATTTGAACACTGAAGCTTTCTTT. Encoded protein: CASTLNLNTEAFF.

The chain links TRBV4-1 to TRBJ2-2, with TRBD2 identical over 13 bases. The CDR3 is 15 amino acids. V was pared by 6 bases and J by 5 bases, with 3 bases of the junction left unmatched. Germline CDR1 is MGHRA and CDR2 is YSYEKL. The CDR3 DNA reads TGCGCCAGCAGACAGGGACTAGCGGGGACCGGGGAGCTGTTTTTT. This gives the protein CASRQGLAGTGELFF.

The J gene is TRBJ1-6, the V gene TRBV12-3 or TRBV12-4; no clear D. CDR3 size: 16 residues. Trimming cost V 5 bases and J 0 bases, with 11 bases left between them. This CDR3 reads CASSLGLSSYNSPLHF. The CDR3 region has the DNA TGTGCCAGCAGTCTCGGACTGAGCTCCTATAATTCACCCCTCCACTTT.

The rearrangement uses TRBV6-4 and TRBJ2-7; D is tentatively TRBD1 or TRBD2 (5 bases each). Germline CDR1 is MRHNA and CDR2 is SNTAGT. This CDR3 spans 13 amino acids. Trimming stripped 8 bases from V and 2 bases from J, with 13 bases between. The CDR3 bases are TGTGCCAGCCTCCGGGACGAGACCTACGAGCAGTACTTC. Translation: CASLRDETYEQYF.

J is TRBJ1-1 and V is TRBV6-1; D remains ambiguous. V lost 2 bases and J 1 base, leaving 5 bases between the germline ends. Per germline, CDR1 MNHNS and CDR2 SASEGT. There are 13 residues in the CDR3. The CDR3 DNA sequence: TGTGCCAGCAGTGAATCAGAGAACACTGAAGCTTTCTTT. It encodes CASSESENTEAFF.

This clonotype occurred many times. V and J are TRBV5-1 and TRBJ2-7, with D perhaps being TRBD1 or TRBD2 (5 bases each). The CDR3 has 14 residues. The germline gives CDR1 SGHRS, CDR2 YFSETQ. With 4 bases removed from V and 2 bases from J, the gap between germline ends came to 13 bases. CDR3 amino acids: CASSARDGAYEQYF. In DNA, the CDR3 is TGCGCCAGCAGCGCCCGGGACGGAGCCTACGAGCAGTACTTC.

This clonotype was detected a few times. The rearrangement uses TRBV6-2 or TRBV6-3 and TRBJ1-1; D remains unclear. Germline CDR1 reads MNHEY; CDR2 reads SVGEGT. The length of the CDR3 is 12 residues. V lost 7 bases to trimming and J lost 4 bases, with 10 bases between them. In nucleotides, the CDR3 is TGTGCCAGCAATCGCTTGGGCACTGAAGCTTTCTTT. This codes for CASNRLGTEAFF.

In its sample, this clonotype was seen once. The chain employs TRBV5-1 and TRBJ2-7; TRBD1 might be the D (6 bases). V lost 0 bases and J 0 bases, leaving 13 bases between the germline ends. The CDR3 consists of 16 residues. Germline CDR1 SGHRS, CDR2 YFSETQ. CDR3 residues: CASSLAPGASSYEQYF. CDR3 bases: TGCGCCAGCAGCTTGGCTCCAGGGGCCTCCTCCTACGAGCAGTACTTC.

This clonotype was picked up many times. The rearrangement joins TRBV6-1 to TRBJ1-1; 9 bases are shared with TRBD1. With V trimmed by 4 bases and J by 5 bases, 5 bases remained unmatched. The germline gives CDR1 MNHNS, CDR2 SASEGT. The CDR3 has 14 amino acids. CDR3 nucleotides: TGTGCCAGCAGTGTCGGGACAGGGTGGACTGAAGCTTTCTTT. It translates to CASSVGTGWTEAFF.

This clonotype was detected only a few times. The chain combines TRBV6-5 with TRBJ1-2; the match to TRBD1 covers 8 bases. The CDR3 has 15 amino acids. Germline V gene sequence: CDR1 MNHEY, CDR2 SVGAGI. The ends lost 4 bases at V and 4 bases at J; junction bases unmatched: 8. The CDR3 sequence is CASSSRTGGTYGYTF. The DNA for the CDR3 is TGTGCCAGCAGTTCGCGAACAGGGGGGACCTATGGCTACACCTTC.

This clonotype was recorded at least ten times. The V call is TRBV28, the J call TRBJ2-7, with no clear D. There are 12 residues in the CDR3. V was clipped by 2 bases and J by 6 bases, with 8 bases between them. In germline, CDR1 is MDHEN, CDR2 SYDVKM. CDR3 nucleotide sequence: TGTGCCAGCAGTTTAGACAACACCGAGCAGTACTTC. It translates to CASSLDNTEQYF. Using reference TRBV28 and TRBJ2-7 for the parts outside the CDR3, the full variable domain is DVKVTQSSRYLVKRTGEKVFLECVQDMDHENMFWYRQDPGLGLRLIYFSYDVKMKEKGDIPEGYSVSREKKERFSLILESASTNQTSMYLCASSLDNTEQYFGPGTRLTVT.

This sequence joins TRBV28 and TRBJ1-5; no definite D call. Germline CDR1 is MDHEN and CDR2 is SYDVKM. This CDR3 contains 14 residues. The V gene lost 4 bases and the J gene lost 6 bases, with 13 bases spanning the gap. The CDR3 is CASSSHTPIQPQHF. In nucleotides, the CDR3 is TGTGCCAGCAGTTCACATACCCCTATTCAGCCCCAGCATTTT.

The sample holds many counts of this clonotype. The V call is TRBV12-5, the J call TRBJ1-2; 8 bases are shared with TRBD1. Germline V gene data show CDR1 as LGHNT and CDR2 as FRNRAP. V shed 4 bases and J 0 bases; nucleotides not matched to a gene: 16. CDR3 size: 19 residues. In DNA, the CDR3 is TGTGCTAGTGGTTCCGTCGCAGGGGGCCCCCCGCCTCCTAACTATGGCTACACCTTC. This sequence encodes CASGSVAGGPPPPNYGYTF.

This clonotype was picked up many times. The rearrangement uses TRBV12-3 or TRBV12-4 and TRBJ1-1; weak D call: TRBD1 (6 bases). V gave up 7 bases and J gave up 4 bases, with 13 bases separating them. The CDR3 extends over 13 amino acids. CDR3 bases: TGTGCCAGCACCGAACCAGGGGTCACTGAAGCTTTCTTT. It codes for CASTEPGVTEAFF.

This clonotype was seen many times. This chain's CDR3 is CASSPTTYGYTF. CDR3 sequence (DNA): TGTGCCAGCAGCCCTACGACCTATGGCTACACCTTC. The J gene is TRBJ1-2, the V gene TRBV7-9; D not resolved. This CDR3 spans 12 amino acids. Per germline, CDR1 SEHNR and CDR2 FQNEAQ (reference sequence). V lost 5 bases, J lost 4 bases, and 8 bases lay in between.

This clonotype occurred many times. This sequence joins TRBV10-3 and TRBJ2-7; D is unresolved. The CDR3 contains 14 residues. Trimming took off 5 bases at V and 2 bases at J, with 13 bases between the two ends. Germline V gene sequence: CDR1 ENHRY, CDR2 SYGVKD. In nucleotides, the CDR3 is TGTGCCATCAGTCTACATGGAGAAACCTACGAGCAGTACTTC. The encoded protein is CAISLHGETYEQYF.

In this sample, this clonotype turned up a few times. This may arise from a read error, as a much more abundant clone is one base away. CDR3 sequence: CASRLRLLGHGQYF. In nucleotides, the CDR3 is TGTGCCAGCAGGCTCCGTTTGCTGGGGCACGGGCAGTACTTC. The V and J genes are TRBV27 and TRBJ2-7, with TRBD1 as a possible D gene (5 bases). V was trimmed by 6 bases and J by 9 bases, leaving 21 bases between them. The CDR3 sequence is 14 residues long. The germline V gene encodes CDR1 MNHEY and CDR2 SMNVEV (reference sequence).

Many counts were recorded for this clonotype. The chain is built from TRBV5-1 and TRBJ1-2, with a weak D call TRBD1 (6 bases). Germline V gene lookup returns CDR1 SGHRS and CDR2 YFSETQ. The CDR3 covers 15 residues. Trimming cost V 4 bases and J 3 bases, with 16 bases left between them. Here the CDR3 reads CASSPGGAGHYGYTF. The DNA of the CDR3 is TGCGCCAGCAGCCCCGGGGGGGCAGGCCACTATGGCTACACCTTC.

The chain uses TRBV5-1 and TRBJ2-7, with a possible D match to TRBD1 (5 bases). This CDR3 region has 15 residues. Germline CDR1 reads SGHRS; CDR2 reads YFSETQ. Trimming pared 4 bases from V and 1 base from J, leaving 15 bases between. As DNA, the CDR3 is TGCGCCAGCAGCATTAATTCAGGGTGGTCCTACGAGCAGTACTTC. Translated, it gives CASSINSGWSYEQYF.